Listed here is a single T cell receptor beta chain. Its antigen is undetermined. These data come from a study of shared clonotypes between healthy human individuals. Looking at the study overall: Three plates each covered CD4 naive and memory; CD8 naive two, CD8 memory one.

Study-level findings and limits: Limitation of the genetic and exposure-history diversity represented came from the few donors. What naive subsets generally showed was a larger estimated richness than memory subsets showed.

V lost 5 bases and J 7 bases, leaving 12 bases between the germline ends. CDR3 length: 12 amino acids. Germline CDR1 reads LNHDA; CDR2 reads SQIVND (reference sequence). TCRdb's table, derived via immunoSEQ multiplex PCR, lists solely in-frame clones and lacks some. The table shows about 2.1 million clones, with about 94% occurring only once. CD45RO-negative, CCR7-selected cells formed the naive CD8 fraction, which excluded terminally differentiated effector memory CD45RA+ cells. Each of the donors was a healthy adult who was HIV-negative and had not had a recent acute infection or vaccination. The sequenced sample consisted of naive CD8+ T cells from PBMCs. The sequence derives from a man aged 18 to 29 in good health. Some clones in this sample may be carry-over from other donors' samples. The genes are TRBV19 and TRBJ2-7; D is unclear. CDR3 nucleotide sequence: TGTGCCAGTAGTCTACACTATGGAGAGCAGTACTTC. This codes for CASSLHYGEQYF.